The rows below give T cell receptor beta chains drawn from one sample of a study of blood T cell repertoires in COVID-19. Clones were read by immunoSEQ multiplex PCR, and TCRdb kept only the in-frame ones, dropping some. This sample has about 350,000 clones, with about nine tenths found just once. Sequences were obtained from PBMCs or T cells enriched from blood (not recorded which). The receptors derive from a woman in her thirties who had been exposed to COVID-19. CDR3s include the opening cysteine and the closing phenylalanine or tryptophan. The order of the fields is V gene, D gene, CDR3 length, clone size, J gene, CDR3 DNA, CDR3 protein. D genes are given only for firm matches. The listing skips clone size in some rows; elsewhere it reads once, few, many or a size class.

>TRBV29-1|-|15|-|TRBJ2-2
TGCAGCGTTTACACTACCGCGCGGGGCACCGGGGAGCTGTTTTTT
CSVYTTARGTGELFF
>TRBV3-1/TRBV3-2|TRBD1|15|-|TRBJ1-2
TGTGCCAGCAGCCAAGACGCGGGACAGGGGGTTGGCTACACCTTC
CASSQDAGQGVGYTF
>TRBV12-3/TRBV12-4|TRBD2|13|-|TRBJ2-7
TGTGCCAGCAGGACTAGCGGGAGCTACGAGCAGTACTTC
CASRTSGSYEQYF
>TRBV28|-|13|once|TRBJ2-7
TGTGCCAGCAGTGGGGGGGCCCCCTACGAGCAGTACTTC
CASSGGAPYEQYF
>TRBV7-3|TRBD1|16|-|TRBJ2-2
TGTGCCAGCAGCCTAGGACAGGGCGGTACGGCCGGGGAGCTGTTTTTT
CASSLGQGGTAGELFF
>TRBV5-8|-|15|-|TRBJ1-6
TGTGCCAGCCGGGGGGGGAGCTCCTATAATTCACCCCTCCACTTT
CASRGGSSYNSPLHF
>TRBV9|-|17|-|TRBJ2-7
TGTGCCAGCAGCCCCGAAGCGGACCATAACATCTTAAACGAGCAGTACTTC
CASSPEADHNILNEQYF
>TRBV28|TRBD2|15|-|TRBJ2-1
TGTGCCAGCAGCCCCGGGACTAGCCATCGGGATGAGCAGTTCTTC
CASSPGTSHRDEQFF
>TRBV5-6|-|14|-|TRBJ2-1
TGTGCCAGCCGATACGGACAGCGGTACAATGAGCAGTTCTTC
CASRYGQRYNEQFF
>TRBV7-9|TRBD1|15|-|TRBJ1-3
TGTGCCAGCAGCTTAATCGGACAGGGCGGAAACACCATATATTTT
CASSLIGQGGNTIYF
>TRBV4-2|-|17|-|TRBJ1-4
TGTGCCAGCAGCCTTATTTTCCGCGGGACGTTAAGTGAAAAACTGTTTTTT
CASSLIFRGTLSEKLFF
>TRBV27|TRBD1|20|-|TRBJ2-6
TGTGCCAGCAGTTTAGATATCCCCGGGACAGGGCCAACTGGGGCCAACGTCCTGACTTTC
CASSLDIPGTGPTGANVLTF
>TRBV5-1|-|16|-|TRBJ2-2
TGCGCCAGCAGCTTGGGGCAGGGGGGCCCCACCGGGGAGCTGTTTTTT
CASSLGQGGPTGELFF
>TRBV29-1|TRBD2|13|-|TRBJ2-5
TGCAGCGTTGACGGGACTAGCGGAGAGACCCAGTACTTC
CSVDGTSGETQYF
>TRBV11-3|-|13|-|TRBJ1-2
TGTGCCAGCAGCTTAGGGGGCTTCTATGGCTACACCTTC
CASSLGGFYGYTF
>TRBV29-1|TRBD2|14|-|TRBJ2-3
TGCAGCGCCGCCGGGAGGGGCGGCACAGATACGCAGTATTTT
CSAAGRGGTDTQYF
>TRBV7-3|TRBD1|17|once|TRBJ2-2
TGTGCCAGCAGCTTAAAGGGACAGGGGTCGAACACCGGGGAGCTGTTTTTT
CASSLKGQGSNTGELFF
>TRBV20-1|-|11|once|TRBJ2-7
TGCAGTGCCTTGAGCGGCTACGAGCAGTACTTC
CSALSGYEQYF
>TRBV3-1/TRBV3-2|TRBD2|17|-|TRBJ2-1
TGTGCCAGCAGCCAAGAGAGCGGGAGGGCCTCTTACAATGAGCAGTTCTTC
CASSQESGRASYNEQFF
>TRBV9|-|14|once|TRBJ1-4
TGTGCCAGCAGCGGTACGACAGGAGCTGAAAAACTGTTTTTT
CASSGTTGAEKLFF
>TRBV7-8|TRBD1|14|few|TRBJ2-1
TGTGCCAGCAGCTTGCGACAGGGTAGTGATGAGCAGTTCTTC
CASSLRQGSDEQFF
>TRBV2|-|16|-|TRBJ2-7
TGTGCCAGCACGCCCTCAGATCCAGCGATCGGTTACGAGCAGTACTTC
CASTPSDPAIGYEQYF
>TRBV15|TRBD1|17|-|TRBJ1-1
TGTGCCACCAGCAAAACCGGGACAGGGTATAAGAACACTGAAGCTTTCTTT
CATSKTGTGYKNTEAFF
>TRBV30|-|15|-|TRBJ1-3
TGTGCCTGGAGTGTTGGAGGGCACTTAGGAAACACCATATATTTT
CAWSVGGHLGNTIYF
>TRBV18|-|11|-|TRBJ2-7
TGTGCCAGCTCACCATCCGACGAGCAGTACTTC
CASSPSDEQYF
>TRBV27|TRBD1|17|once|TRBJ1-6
TGTGCCAGCAGAACCCGCTACAGGGGCTCCTATAATTCACCCCTCCACTTT
CASRTRYRGSYNSPLHF
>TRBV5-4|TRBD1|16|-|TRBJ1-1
TGTGCCAGCAGTTACCCCGGGACAGGGATGAACACTGAAGCTTTCTTT
CASSYPGTGMNTEAFF
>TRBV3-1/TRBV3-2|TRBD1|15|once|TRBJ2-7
TGTGCCAGCAGCCGAGGAGGGACAGGCTCCTACGAGCAGTACTTC
CASSRGGTGSYEQYF
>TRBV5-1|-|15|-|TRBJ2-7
TGCGCCAGCAGCTCGACTGCCTGGAGCTCCTACGAGCAGTACTTC
CASSSTAWSSYEQYF
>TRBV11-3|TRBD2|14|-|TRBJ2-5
TGTGCCAGCAGCTTAGGTCTAGCGGTGGAGACCCAGTACTTC
CASSLGLAVETQYF
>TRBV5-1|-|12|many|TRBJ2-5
TGCGCCAGCAGCACAGGGCAAGAGACCCAGTACTTC
CASSTGQETQYF
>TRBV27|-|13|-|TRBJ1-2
TGTGCCAGCAGTGCGGGGGCTCACTATGGCTACACCTTC
CASSAGAHYGYTF
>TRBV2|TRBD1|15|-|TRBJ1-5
TGTGCCAGCAGCAGGGACAGCCTTTACAATCAGCCCCAGCATTTT
CASSRDSLYNQPQHF
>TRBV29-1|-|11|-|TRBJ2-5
TGCAGCGTTCCCCTGGGCCAGACCCAGTACTTC
CSVPLGQTQYF
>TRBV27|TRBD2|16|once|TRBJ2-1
TGTGCCAGCAGTTTATCGTCTAGCGGGGCCTACAATGAGCAGTTCTTC
CASSLSSSGAYNEQFF
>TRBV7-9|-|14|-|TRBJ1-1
TGTGCCAGCAGCTTAGGGCGGGGACGAACTGAAGCTTTCTTT
CASSLGRGRTEAFF
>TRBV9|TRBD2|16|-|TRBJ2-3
TGTGCCAGCAGCGTAGGCAGCGGGAGGGTCACAGATACGCAGTATTTT
CASSVGSGRVTDTQYF
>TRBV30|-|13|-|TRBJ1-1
TGTGCCTGGAGTGGGACAGCGAACACTGAAGCTTTCTTT
CAWSGTANTEAFF
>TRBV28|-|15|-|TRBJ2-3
TGTGCCAGCAGTCCCCAGCTAGCTCAGTCAGATACGCAGTATTTT
CASSPQLAQSDTQYF
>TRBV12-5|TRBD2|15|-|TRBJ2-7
TGTGCTAGTGGTTCGCAACCGGGACTACCATACGAGCAGTACTTC
CASGSQPGLPYEQYF
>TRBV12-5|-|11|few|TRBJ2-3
TGTGCGTCAGCGGGCACAGATACGCAGTATTTT
CASAGTDTQYF
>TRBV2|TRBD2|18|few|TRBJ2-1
TGTGCCAGCAGTCTAGAATCGGCCGCTAGCGGGAGGCTCAATGAGCAGTTCTTC
CASSLESAASGRLNEQFF
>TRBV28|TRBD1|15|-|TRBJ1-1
TGTGCCAGCAGTTTAAGAGCAGGGGGCGACACTGAAGCTTTCTTT
CASSLRAGGDTEAFF
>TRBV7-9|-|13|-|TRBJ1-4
TGTGCCAGCAGCCCGCCGGCAGGTGAAAAACTGTTTTTT
CASSPPAGEKLFF
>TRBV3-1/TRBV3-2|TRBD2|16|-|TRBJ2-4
TGTGCCAGCAGCCACTTAGCGGGCAGAGCCAAAAACATTCAGTACTTC
CASSHLAGRAKNIQYF
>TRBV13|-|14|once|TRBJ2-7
TGTGCCAGCAGCTTGATGCGGGGTACCTACGAGCAGTACTTC
CASSLMRGTYEQYF
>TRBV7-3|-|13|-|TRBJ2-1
TGTGCCAGCAGTTTGGACATGTACAATGAGCAGTTCTTC
CASSLDMYNEQFF
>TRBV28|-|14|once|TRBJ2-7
TGTGCCAGCAGTTTGCCGGTCCTCTCCTACGAGCAGTACTTC
CASSLPVLSYEQYF
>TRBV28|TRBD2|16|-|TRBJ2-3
TGTGCCAGCAGTTTTGGACTAGCGGGGCCCACAGATACGCAGTATTTT
CASSFGLAGPTDTQYF
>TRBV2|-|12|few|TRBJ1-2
TGTGCCAGCGAGGGCCCTAACTATGGCTACACCTTC
CASEGPNYGYTF
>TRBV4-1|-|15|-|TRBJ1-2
TGCGCCAGCAGCCAAGAGACGGGAACTAACTATGGCTACACCTTC
CASSQETGTNYGYTF
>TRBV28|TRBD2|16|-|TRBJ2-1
TGTGCCAGCAGTCCCCTGACTAGCGGGAGGGCGCGTGAGCAGTTCTTC
CASSPLTSGRAREQFF
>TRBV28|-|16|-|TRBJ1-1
TGTGCCAGCAGTTCCCCCGGGTGGGGCCCGAACACTGAAGCTTTCTTT
CASSSPGWGPNTEAFF
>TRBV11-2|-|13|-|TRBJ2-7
TGTGCCAGCAGCTTACTCGTCTCCTACGAGCAGTACTTC
CASSLLVSYEQYF
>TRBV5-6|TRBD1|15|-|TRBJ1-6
TGTGCCAGCAGCTTAGGACAGGGGAATAATTCACCCCTCCACTTT
CASSLGQGNNSPLHF
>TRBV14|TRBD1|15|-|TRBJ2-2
TGTGCCAGCAGCTTACAGGGGGCCGGCACCGGGGAGCTGTTTTTT
CASSLQGAGTGELFF